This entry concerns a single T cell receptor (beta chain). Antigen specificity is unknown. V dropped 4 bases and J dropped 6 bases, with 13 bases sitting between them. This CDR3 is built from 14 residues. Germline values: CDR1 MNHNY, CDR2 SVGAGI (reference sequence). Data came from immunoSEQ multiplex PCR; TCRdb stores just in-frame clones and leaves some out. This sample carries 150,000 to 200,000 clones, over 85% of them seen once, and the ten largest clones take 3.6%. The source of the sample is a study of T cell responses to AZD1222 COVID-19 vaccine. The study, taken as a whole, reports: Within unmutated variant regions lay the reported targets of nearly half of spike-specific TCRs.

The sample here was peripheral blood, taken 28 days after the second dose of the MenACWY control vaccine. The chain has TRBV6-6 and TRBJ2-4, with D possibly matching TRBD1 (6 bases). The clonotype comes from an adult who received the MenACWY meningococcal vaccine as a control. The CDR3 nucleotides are TGTGCCAGCAGTTTCCTTCAGGGGCCAAACATTCAGTACTTC. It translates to CASSFLQGPNIQYF.